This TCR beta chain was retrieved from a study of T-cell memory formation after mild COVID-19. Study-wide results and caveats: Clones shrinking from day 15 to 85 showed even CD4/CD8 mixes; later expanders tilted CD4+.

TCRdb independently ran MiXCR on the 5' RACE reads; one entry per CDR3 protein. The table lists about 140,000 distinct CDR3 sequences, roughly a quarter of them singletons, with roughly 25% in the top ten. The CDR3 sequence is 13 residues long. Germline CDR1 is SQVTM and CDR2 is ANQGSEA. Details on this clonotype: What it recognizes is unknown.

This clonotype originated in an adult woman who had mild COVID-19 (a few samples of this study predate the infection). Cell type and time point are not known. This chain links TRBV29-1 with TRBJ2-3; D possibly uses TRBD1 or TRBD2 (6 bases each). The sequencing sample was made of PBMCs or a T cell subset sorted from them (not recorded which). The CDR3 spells CSVKGGGTDTQYF. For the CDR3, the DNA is TGCAGTGTAAAGGGGGGAGGCACAGATACGCAGTATTTT.